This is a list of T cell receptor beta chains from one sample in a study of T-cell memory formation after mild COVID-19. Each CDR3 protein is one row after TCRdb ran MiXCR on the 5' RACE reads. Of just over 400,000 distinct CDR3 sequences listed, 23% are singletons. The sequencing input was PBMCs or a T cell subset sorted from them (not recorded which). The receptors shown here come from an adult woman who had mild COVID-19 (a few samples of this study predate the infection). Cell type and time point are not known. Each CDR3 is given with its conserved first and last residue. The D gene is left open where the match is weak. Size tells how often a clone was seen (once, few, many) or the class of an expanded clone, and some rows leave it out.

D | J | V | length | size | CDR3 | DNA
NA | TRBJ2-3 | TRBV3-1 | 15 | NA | CASSHTRTRTDTQYF | TGTGCCAGCAGCCACACACGCACTCGCACAGATACGCAGTATTTT
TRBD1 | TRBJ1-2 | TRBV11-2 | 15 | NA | CASSRLTGGPYGYTF | TGTGCCAGCAGCCGACTGACAGGGGGTCCGTATGGCTACACCTTC
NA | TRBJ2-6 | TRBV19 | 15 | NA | CASSMARAGANVLTF | TGTGCCAGTAGTATGGCCAGGGCTGGGGCCAACGTCCTGACTTTC
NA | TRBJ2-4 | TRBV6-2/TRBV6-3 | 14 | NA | CASRQNLAKNIQYF | TGTGCCAGCAGACAGAACCTAGCCAAAAACATTCAGTACTTC
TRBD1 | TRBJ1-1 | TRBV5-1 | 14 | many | CASSPGTVNTEAFF | TGCGCCAGCAGCCCCGGGACAGTGAACACTGAAGCTTTCTTT
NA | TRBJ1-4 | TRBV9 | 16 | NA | CASSVAQGATNEKLFF | TGTGCCAGCAGCGTAGCCCAGGGTGCAACTAATGAAAAACTGTTTTTT
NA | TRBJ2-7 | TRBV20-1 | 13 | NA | CSATGRLSYEQYF | TGCAGTGCTACGGGGCGGTTATCCTACGAGCAGTACTTC
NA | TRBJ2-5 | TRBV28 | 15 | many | CASKTGDRRQETQYF | TGTGCCAGCAAGACCGGAGACAGGAGACAAGAGACCCAGTACTTC
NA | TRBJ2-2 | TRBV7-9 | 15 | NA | CASSFVDTNTGELFF | TGTGCCAGCAGCTTTGTCGACACGAACACCGGGGAGCTGTTTTTT
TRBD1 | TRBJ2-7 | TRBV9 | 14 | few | CASSVGQGAREQYF | TGTGCCAGCAGCGTGGGACAGGGGGCGCGAGAGCAGTACTTC
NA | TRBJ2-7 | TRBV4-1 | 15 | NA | CASSVLGLEAYEQYF | TGCGCCAGCTCCGTTTTAGGGCTCGAAGCCTACGAGCAGTACTTC
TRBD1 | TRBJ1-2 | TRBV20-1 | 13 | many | CSAGEQGLYGYTF | TGCAGTGCGGGGGAACAGGGGCTCTATGGCTACACCTTC
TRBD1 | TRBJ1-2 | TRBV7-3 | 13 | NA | CASATRTGRGYTF | TGTGCCAGCGCAACCCGGACAGGAAGGGGCTACACCTTC
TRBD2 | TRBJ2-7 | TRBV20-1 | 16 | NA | CSASDPGLAGKYEQYF | TGCAGTGCTAGTGATCCGGGACTAGCGGGAAAATACGAGCAGTACTTC
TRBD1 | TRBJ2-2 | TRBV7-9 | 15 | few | CASSTGTGTTGELFF | TGTGCCAGCAGCACCGGGACAGGAACCACCGGGGAGCTGTTTTTT
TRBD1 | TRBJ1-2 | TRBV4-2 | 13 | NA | CASSHAGGIGYTF | TGTGCCAGCAGCCACGCAGGGGGCATTGGCTACACCTTC
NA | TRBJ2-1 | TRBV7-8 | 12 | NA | CASSFWEDEQFF | TGTGCCAGCAGCTTTTGGGAGGATGAGCAGTTCTTC
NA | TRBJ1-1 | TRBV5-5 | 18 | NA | CASSSLRTGHRGNTEAFF | TGTGCCAGCAGCTCCCTAAGGACTGGACACCGGGGAAACACTGAAGCTTTCTTT
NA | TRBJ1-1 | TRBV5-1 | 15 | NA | CASSLDGLLNTEAFF | TGCGCCAGCAGCTTGGATGGGCTATTGAACACTGAAGCTTTCTTT
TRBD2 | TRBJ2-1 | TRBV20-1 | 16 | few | CSAIRTSGGSYNEQFF | TGCAGCGCTATCCGGACTAGCGGGGGGTCCTACAATGAGCAGTTCTTC
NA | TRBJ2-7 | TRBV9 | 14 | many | CASSVDATLGEQYF | TGTGCCAGCAGCGTAGACGCCACCCTCGGCGAGCAGTACTTC
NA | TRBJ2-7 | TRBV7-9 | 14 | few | CASSLQGRVYEQYF | TGTGCCAGCAGCCTACAGGGACGGGTCTACGAGCAGTACTTC
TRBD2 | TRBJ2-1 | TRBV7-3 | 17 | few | CASSSLGLAGGGGEQFF | TGTGCCAGCAGCTCCCTCGGACTAGCGGGGGGTGGTGGTGAGCAGTTCTTC
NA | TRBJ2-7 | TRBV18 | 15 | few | CASSPPTSGPYEQYF | TGTGCCAGCTCACCACCGACATCGGGACCCTACGAGCAGTACTTC
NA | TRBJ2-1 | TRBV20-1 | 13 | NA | CSARRAIYNEQFF | TGCAGTGCGCGGAGGGCCATATACAATGAGCAGTTCTTC
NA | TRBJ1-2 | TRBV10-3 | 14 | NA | CAISELLGSYGYTF | TGTGCCATCAGCGAGCTTCTGGGGAGTTATGGCTACACCTTC
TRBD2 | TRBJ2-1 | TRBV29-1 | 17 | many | CSVVGTSGRVSYNEQFF | TGCAGCGTTGTCGGGACTAGCGGGCGAGTCTCCTACAATGAGCAGTTCTTC
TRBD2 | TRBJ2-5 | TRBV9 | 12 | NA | CAPGLAGETQYF | TGTGCCCCGGGGCTAGCGGGAGAGACCCAGTACTTC
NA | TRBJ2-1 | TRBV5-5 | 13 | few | CASSFGGVNEQFF | TGTGCCAGCAGCTTTGGGGGTGTCAATGAGCAGTTCTTC
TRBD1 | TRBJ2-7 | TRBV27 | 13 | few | CASSWGQGYEQYF | TGTGCCAGCAGTTGGGGACAGGGGTACGAGCAGTACTTC
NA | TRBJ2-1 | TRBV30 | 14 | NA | CAWSVRAPSNEQFF | TGTGCCTGGAGTGTTAGGGCTCCCAGCAATGAGCAGTTCTTC
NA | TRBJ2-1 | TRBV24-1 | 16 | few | CATSDGSGVGYNEQFF | TGTGCCACCAGTGATGGTTCCGGGGTCGGCTACAATGAGCAGTTCTTC
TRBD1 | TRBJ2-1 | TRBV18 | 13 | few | CASSRGQGNEQFF | TGTGCCAGCTCACGGGGACAGGGGAATGAGCAGTTCTTC
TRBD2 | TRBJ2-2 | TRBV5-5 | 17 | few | CASSPLGRGGNTGELFF | TGTGCCAGCAGCCCGTTGGGGCGGGGGGGAAACACCGGGGAGCTGTTTTTT
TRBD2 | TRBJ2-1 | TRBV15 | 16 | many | CATSRELAGSAGEQFF | TGTGCCACCAGCAGAGAACTAGCGGGAAGTGCTGGTGAGCAGTTCTTC
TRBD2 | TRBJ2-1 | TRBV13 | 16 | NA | CASSTGPGGSYNEQFF | TGTGCCAGCAGCACAGGACCGGGGGGCTCCTACAATGAGCAGTTCTTC
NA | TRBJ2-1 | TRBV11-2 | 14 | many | CASSLVGSYNEQFF | TGTGCCAGCAGCTTAGTTGGCTCTTACAATGAGCAGTTCTTC
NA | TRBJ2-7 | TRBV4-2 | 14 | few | CASSQEGDWGEQYF | TGTGCCAGCAGCCAAGAAGGGGATTGGGGGGAGCAGTACTTC
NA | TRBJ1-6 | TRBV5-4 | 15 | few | CASSFSGTANSPLHF | TGTGCCAGCAGCTTCTCCGGGACGGCTAATTCACCCCTCCACTTT
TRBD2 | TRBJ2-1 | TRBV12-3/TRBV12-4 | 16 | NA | CASSPLAGGQENEQFF | TGTGCCAGCAGTCCTTTAGCGGGGGGGCAGGAGAATGAGCAGTTCTTC
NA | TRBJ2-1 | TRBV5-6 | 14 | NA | CASSLSTGLNEQFF | TGTGCCAGCAGCTTGAGTACTGGGCTCAATGAGCAGTTCTTC
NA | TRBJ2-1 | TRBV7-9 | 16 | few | CASSSQGTWSGNEQFF | TGTGCCAGCAGCTCACAGGGTACCTGGAGCGGAAATGAGCAGTTCTTC
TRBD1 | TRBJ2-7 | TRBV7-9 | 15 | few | CASSEGQYNSYEQYF | TGTGCCAGCAGCGAGGGACAGTACAACTCCTACGAGCAGTACTTC
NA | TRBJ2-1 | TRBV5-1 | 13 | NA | CASSLGPLNEQFF | TGCGCCAGCAGCTTGGGGCCGCTCAATGAGCAGTTCTTC
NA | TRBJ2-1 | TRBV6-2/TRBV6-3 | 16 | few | CASSSSRGVSYNEQFF | TGTGCCAGCAGCTCCAGTAGGGGGGTCTCCTACAATGAGCAGTTCTTC
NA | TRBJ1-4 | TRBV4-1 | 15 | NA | CASSLLMGANEKLFF | TGCGCCAGCAGCCTCCTCATGGGGGCTAATGAAAAACTGTTTTTT
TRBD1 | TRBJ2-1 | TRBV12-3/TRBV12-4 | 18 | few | CASRAEDRWGPGYNEQFF | TGTGCCAGCAGAGCCGAGGACAGGTGGGGGCCCGGCTACAATGAGCAGTTCTTC
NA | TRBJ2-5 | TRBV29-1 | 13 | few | CSVVTPLAETQYF | TGCAGCGTTGTCACTCCCCTCGCGGAGACCCAGTACTTC